The 23 T cell receptor beta chains below were found in one sample sequenced in a study of PD-1 blockade in classical Hodgkin lymphoma. Time point: newly diagnosed, previously untreated cHL patient sample. Profiling relied on immunoSEQ multiplex PCR, and the TCRdb table lists in-frame clones only, not all of them. The table has fewer than 20,000 clones, around 90% seen once. The specimen sequenced was peripheral blood mononuclear cells (PBMCs). The receptor set was obtained from a human donor with classical Hodgkin lymphoma.

This rearrangement joins TRBV10-3 to TRBJ2-2, with D maybe TRBD1 (6 bases). Deletions cut 10 bases from V and 5 bases from J, with 14 bases between. The CDR3 length is 13 residues. Germline V lookup: CDR1 ENHRY, CDR2 SYGVKD. CDR3: CASQDSPTGELFF. In DNA form, the CDR3 reads TGTGCCAGCCAGGACAGTCCGACCGGGGAGCTGTTTTTT.

The chain has TRBV4-1 and TRBJ2-7; the D gene is possibly TRBD1 (6 bases). CDR3 size: 18 residues. Per the germline V gene, CDR1 is MGHRA and CDR2 is YSYEKL. V lost 2 bases, J lost 3 bases, and 23 bases lay in between. CDR3 bases: TGCGCCAGCAGCCAACTCCACCTTACAGGGCCCCGAGGCTACGAGCAGTACTTC. This translates into CASSQLHLTGPRGYEQYF.

V usage is TRBV7-9 and J usage is TRBJ2-2, with D perhaps TRBD1 (6 bases). The V and J ends lost 4 bases and 4 bases respectively, with 16 bases between them. Looked up from germline, CDR1 is SEHNR and CDR2 is FQNEAQ (reference sequence). The CDR3 has 16 residues. This chain's CDR3 is CASSSPWTVPTGELFF. The CDR3 coding sequence is TGTGCCAGCAGCTCCCCCTGGACAGTACCCACCGGGGAGCTGTTTTTT.

There are a few counts of this clone. V is TRBV27 and J is TRBJ1-5; D is ambiguous. Germline lookup yields CDR1 MNHEY and CDR2 SMNVEV (reference sequence). The CDR3 runs to 15 residues. Trimming left V 7 bases short and J 3 bases short, with 16 bases between. CDR3 region: CASIKLKGLNQPQHF. CDR3 nucleotides: TGTGCCAGCATAAAGCTAAAGGGCCTCAATCAGCCCCAGCATTTT.

The chain combines TRBV27 with TRBJ1-1; D is unresolved. V was trimmed by 3 bases and J by 4 bases, leaving 12 bases between them. This CDR3 has 14 amino acids. CDR1 is MNHEY, CDR2 SMNVEV, per germline (reference sequence). The DNA of the CDR3 is TGTGCCAGCAGTTTGGGTGGGGTAAGCACTGAAGCTTTCTTT. Encoded protein: CASSLGGVSTEAFF.

The J gene is TRBJ2-1, the V gene TRBV18; 13 bases fit TRBD2. CDR3 length: 15 residues. Germline trimming cut 5 bases from V and 7 bases from J; bases unmatched to any gene: 5. Germline loops: CDR1 KGHSH, CDR2 LQKENI. CDR3: CASSSGLAGVNEQFF. For the CDR3, the DNA is TGTGCCAGCTCATCTGGACTAGCGGGAGTAAATGAGCAGTTCTTC.

The chain carries TRBV4-1 and TRBJ2-7; D is uncertain. The CDR3 totals 13 residues. The germline V gene encodes CDR1 MGHRA and CDR2 YSYEKL. The V end was cut by 1 base, the J end by 2 bases, with 6 bases between. CDR3 bases: TGCGCCAGCAGCCAAGGCGGAACCTACGAGCAGTACTTC. Amino acid sequence: CASSQGGTYEQYF.

The V call is TRBV29-1, the J call TRBJ1-3; tentative D call: TRBD1 (5 bases). V lost 6 bases and J lost 0, with 6 bases in between. Looked up from germline, CDR1 is SQVTM and CDR2 is ANQGSEA. This CDR3 is 12 amino acids long. CDR3 in DNA: TGCAGCGTCGGACACTCTGGAAACACCATATATTTT. Translated: CSVGHSGNTIYF.

Only one count was recorded for this clone. The V gene is TRBV2, the J gene TRBJ1-4; D might be TRBD1 (5 bases). CDR1 SNHLY and CDR2 FYNNEI come from the germline V gene. The CDR3 is 13 residues long. V was cut by 7 bases and J by 3 bases, with 9 bases left in between. CDR3 loop: CASKQVPNEKLFF. The CDR3 DNA follows: TGTGCCAGCAAACAGGTTCCTAATGAAAAACTGTTTTTT.

The chain carries TRBV4-1 and TRBJ1-1; perhaps TRBD1 as D (6 bases). The CDR3 has 14 residues. Trimming cost V 1 base and J 4 bases, with 10 bases left between them. The germline V gene encodes CDR1 MGHRA and CDR2 YSYEKL. CDR3 residues: CASSQVAGVTEAFF. In nucleotides, the CDR3 is TGCGCCAGCAGCCAAGTTGCAGGGGTCACTGAAGCTTTCTTT.

The chain combines TRBV7-9 with TRBJ1-2, with 10 bases identical to TRBD1. V was pared by 1 base and J by 7 bases, with 3 bases of the junction left unmatched. Germline V gene data show CDR1 as SEHNR and CDR2 as FQNEAQ (reference sequence). The CDR3 consists of 14 residues. The CDR3 nucleotides read TGTGCCAGCAGCTTAGTTGGGACAGGGGTTGGCTACACCTTC. Translating gives CASSLVGTGVGYTF.

CDR3 nucleotide sequence: TGTGCCAGCAGCGAAATCTACCCCGGGACAGGCTCCTACGAGCAGTACTTC. Protein product: CASSEIYPGTGSYEQYF. The chain has TRBV21-1 and TRBJ2-7; the tabulated D call, TRBD1, remains unverified against the DNA. TRBV21-1 is assigned pseudogene status. The CDR3 totals 17 residues.

The chain recombines TRBV9 with TRBJ2-5; 9 bases are a match to TRBD2. Germline trimming cut 1 base from V and 2 bases from J; bases unmatched to any gene: 9. The CDR3 contains 17 residues. Germline CDR1 reads SGDLS; CDR2 reads YYNGEE. Written as DNA, the CDR3 is TGTGCCAGCAGCGTATCTCCTCGAACTAGCGGGCAAGAGACCCAGTACTTC. It codes for CASSVSPRTSGQETQYF. The entire variable domain, with the rest obtained from reference TRBV9 and TRBJ2-5, is as follows: DSGVTQTPKHLITATGQRVTLRCSPRSGDLSVYWYQQSLDQGLQFLIQYYNGEERAKGNILERFSAQQFPDLHSELNLSSLELGDSALYFCASSVSPRTSGQETQYFGPGTRLLVL.

The chain joins TRBV5-1 to TRBJ1-1; TRBD1 agrees at 7 bases. Germline CDR1 and CDR2: SGHRS and YFSETQ. This CDR3 has 15 amino acids. V lost 5 bases and J lost 0; bases outside the gene matches: 7. As DNA, the CDR3 is TGCGCCAGCAGTATTGGACAGGCCATGAACACTGAAGCTTTCTTT. Amino acids: CASSIGQAMNTEAFF.

The chain combines TRBV6-4 with TRBJ1-2, with D hard to call. Germline V gene lookup returns CDR1 MRHNA and CDR2 SNTAGT. V was cut by 2 bases and J by 6 bases, with 10 bases left in between. The CDR3 runs to 13 residues. The CDR3 nucleotides are TGTGCCAGCAGTGACGGGGAAACCCATGGCTACACCTTC. Its translation: CASSDGETHGYTF.

The rearrangement joins TRBV10-2 to TRBJ2-1; weak D call: TRBD1 (6 bases). There are 14 residues in the CDR3. The V gene's germline CDR1 is WSHSY and CDR2 SAAADI. V was clipped by 5 bases and J by 8 bases, with 16 bases between them. CDR3 DNA: TGCGCCAGCAGTAGTTGGCAGGGGAAATATGAGCAGTTCTTC. Encoded protein: CASSSWQGKYEQFF.

The chain combines TRBV11-3 with TRBJ2-1; TRBD2 matches 9 bases. CDR3 length: 15 amino acids. CDR1 and CDR2 (germline): SGHNT, YENEEA. V trimming: 0 bases; J trimming: 3 bases; junction bases outside the gene matches: 0. The CDR3 bases are TGTGCCAGCAGCTTAGAACTAGCGGGCTACAATGAGCAGTTCTTC. Translating it yields CASSLELAGYNEQFF. The full variable domain, with the rest looked up from reference TRBV11-3 and TRBJ2-1, is EAGVVQSPRYKIIEKKQPVAFWCNPISGHNTLYWYLQNLGQGPELLIRYENEEAVDDSQLPKDRFSAERLKGVDSTLKIQPAELGDSAVYLCASSLELAGYNEQFFGPGTRLTVL.

The chain has TRBV2 and TRBJ2-7; D ambiguous. CDR3 length: 11 residues. Germline V gene lookup returns CDR1 SNHLY and CDR2 FYNNEI. The V end was cut by 6 bases, the J end by 3 bases, with 6 bases between. The CDR3 coding sequence is TGTGCCAGCAGCGGGTACTACGAGCAGTACTTC. It encodes CASSGYYEQYF. Using reference TRBV2 and TRBJ2-7 for the parts outside the CDR3, the full variable domain is EPEVTQTPSHQVTQMGQEVILRCVPISNHLYFYWYRQILGQKVEFLVSFYNNEISEKSEIFDDQFSVERPDGSNFTLKIRSTKLEDSAMYFCASSGYYEQYFGPGTRLTVT.

V and J are TRBV6-1 and TRBJ1-1; possibly TRBD1 for D (5 bases). Germline V gives CDR1 MNHNS, CDR2 SASEGT. The CDR3 is made up of 13 amino acids. The V and J ends lost 4 bases and 4 bases respectively, with 10 bases between them. CDR3 sequence reads: CASSVGTTTEAFF. DNA for the CDR3: TGTGCCAGCAGTGTCGGGACGACCACTGAAGCTTTCTTT.

The chain links TRBV25-1 to TRBJ1-1; 8 bases are a match to TRBD1. CDR1 is MGHDK, CDR2 SYGVNS, per germline. The CDR3 is 13 amino acids. Germline trimming cut 8 bases from V and 4 bases from J; bases unmatched to any gene: 6. CDR3 amino acids: CASGLTGGTEAFF. For the CDR3, the DNA is TGTGCCAGCGGTCTAACAGGGGGCACTGAAGCTTTCTTT. The full variable domain, rest sourced from reference TRBV25-1 and TRBJ1-1, is EADIYQTPRYLVIGTGKKITLECSQTMGHDKMYWYQQDPGMELHLIHYSYGVNSTEKGDLSSESTVSRIRTEHFPLTLESARPSHTSQYLCASGLTGGTEAFFGQGTRLTVV.

The J gene is TRBJ2-1, the V gene TRBV28; D gene unclear. This CDR3 is built from 13 residues. Germline V CDR1 and CDR2: MDHEN, SYDVKM. Between the trimmed V and J ends, which lost 6 bases and 9 bases, there was a span of 15 bases. The CDR3 protein is CASSSYLEAEQFF. CDR3 nucleotide sequence: TGTGCCAGCAGCTCCTATTTAGAGGCTGAGCAGTTCTTC.

The rearrangement uses TRBV6-4 and TRBJ2-3, with D perhaps matching TRBD1 (5 bases). Germline V gives CDR1 MRHNA, CDR2 SNTAGT. CDR3 size: 14 residues. V lost 2 bases, J lost 2 bases, and 8 bases lay in between. The CDR3 loop reads CASSDAGLTDTQYF. CDR3 DNA: TGTGCCAGCAGTGACGCAGGGCTCACAGATACGCAGTATTTT.

For the CDR3, the DNA is TGTGCCAGCAGTGCGGAAGGAGGTTCACCCCTCCACTTT. Translating it yields CASSAEGGSPLHF. The gene calls are TRBV25-1 and TRBJ1-6; D remains unclear. This CDR3 comprises 13 residues. Trimming left V 4 bases short and J 9 bases short, with 10 bases between. CDR1 MGHDK and CDR2 SYGVNS come from the germline V gene.